This T cell receptor beta chain is from a study of control samples from healthy donors and cancer patients. Generated by immunoSEQ multiplex PCR, the TCRdb table keeps only in-frame clones and is missing some. The profile shows 65,000 to 95,000 clones, about 87% of them singletons. CDR3 size: 14 residues. V shed 3 bases and J shed 6 bases, with 12 bases lying between them. The germline CDR1 and CDR2 sequences are SGHTA and FQGNSA. Sequencing used blood. The V gene is TRBV7-2, the J gene TRBJ1-5, with D tentatively TRBD1 (6 bases). This receptor was taken from a man between 45 and 60 years old in good health. CDR3 bases: TGTGCCAGCAGCTTCGGGCAGGGGCGTCAGCCCCAGCATTTT. Amino acid sequence: CASSFGQGRQPQHF.